These 16 T cell receptor beta chains were all obtained from the same sample, sequenced in a study of PD-1 blockade in classical Hodgkin lymphoma. The time point was: cycle 4 day 1 (C4D1), after less than seven weeks of nivolumab. All patients relapsed after autologous stem cell transplantation, and brentuximab vedotin exposure varied. The table came from immunoSEQ multiplex PCR; TCRdb's copy has only in-frame clones and leaves some out. The data show approximately 96,000 clones, 85% to 95% seen once. The input for sequencing was peripheral blood mononuclear cells (PBMCs), taken before the fourth cycle of nivolumab. These receptors all come from a human donor with classical Hodgkin lymphoma.

This chain joins TRBV6-1 and TRBJ1-1, with 9 bases that match TRBD1. V lost 6 bases and J lost 8; bases outside the gene matches: 7. Per the germline V gene, CDR1 is MNHNS and CDR2 is SASEGT. The CDR3 covers 13 residues. The CDR3 loop is CASSFGTGSEAFF. The CDR3 DNA sequence: TGTGCCAGCAGCTTCGGGACAGGGTCGGAAGCTTTCTTT.

The rearrangement joins TRBV18 to TRBJ2-7, with D possibly TRBD2 on 6 matching bases. There are 14 residues in the CDR3. V lost 3 bases and J lost 6, with 15 bases in between. Germline V CDR1 and CDR2: KGHSH, LQKENI. DNA of the CDR3: TGTGCCAGCTCACCCCTCGGGGAGGAAGGCGAGCAGTACTTC. It specifies CASSPLGEEGEQYF. The entire variable domain, with the rest obtained from reference TRBV18 and TRBJ2-7, is as follows: NAGVMQNPRHLVRRRGQEARLRCSPMKGHSHVYWYRQLPEEGLKFMVYLQKENIIDESGMPKERFSAEFPKEGPSILRIQQVVRGDSAAYFCASSPLGEEGEQYFGPGTRLTVT.

This clone was observed a single time. J is TRBJ1-1 and V is TRBV11-1; no clear D. CDR1 and CDR2 (germline): SGHAT, FQDESV (reference sequence). V was shortened by 1 base and J by 6 bases, with 15 bases between the two germline ends. The CDR3 has 15 residues. CDR3 residues: CASSLGNGGSAEAFF. The CDR3 region has the DNA TGTGCCAGCAGCTTAGGGAATGGAGGGAGCGCTGAAGCTTTCTTT. Supplemented by reference TRBV11-1 and TRBJ1-1, the full variable domain reads EAEVAQSPRYKITEKSQAVAFWCDPISGHATLYWYRQILGQGPELLVQFQDESVVDDSQLPKDRFSAERLKGVDSTLKIQPAELGDSAMYLCASSLGNGGSAEAFFGQGTRLTVV.

This chain joins TRBV18 and TRBJ1-4; D possibly corresponds to TRBD1 (6 bases). The germline V gene encodes CDR1 KGHSH and CDR2 LQKENI. V lost 2 bases to trimming and J lost 8 bases, with 12 bases between them. The CDR3 is 14 amino acids. The DNA for the CDR3 is TGTGCCAGCTCACCAGCCAGGGGCCGCGAAAAACTGTTTTTT. Encoded protein: CASSPARGREKLFF. Together with reference TRBV18 and TRBJ1-4, the CDR3 gives the full variable domain: NAGVMQNPRHLVRRRGQEARLRCSPMKGHSHVYWYRQLPEEGLKFMVYLQKENIIDESGMPKERFSAEFPKEGPSILRIQQVVRGDSAAYFCASSPARGREKLFFGSGTQLSVL.

The DNA for the CDR3 is TGTGCCAGCTCACCGCTCGGAGGGGAATATCAGCCCCAGCATTTT. Translating gives CASSPLGGEYQPQHF. The rearrangement links TRBV18 to TRBJ1-5; possible D gene TRBD1, 5 bases. The germline V gene has CDR1 KGHSH and CDR2 LQKENI. The CDR3 is 15 amino acids. The ends were cut back, 3 bases at V and 5 bases at J, with 14 bases in the middle.

This sequence joins TRBV11-2 and TRBJ2-5; no firm D call. Germline assignment: CDR1 SGHAT and CDR2 FQNNGV. Trimming took 2 bases from V and 5 from J, leaving 6 bases between them. The CDR3 loop spans 12 amino acids. CDR3 bases: TGTGCCAGCAGCTTAAATCTGGAGACCCAGTACTTC. Translation: CASSLNLETQYF. Full variable domain (missing parts from reference TRBV11-2 and TRBJ2-5): EAGVAQSPRYKIIEKRQSVAFWCNPISGHATLYWYQQILGQGPKLLIQFQNNGVVDDSQLPKDRFSAERLKGVDSTLKIQPAKLEDSAVYLCASSLNLETQYFGPGTRLLVL.

The chain carries TRBV7-9 and TRBJ1-4; D unresolved. The germline V gene encodes CDR1 SEHNR and CDR2 FQNEAQ (reference sequence). The CDR3 runs 14 residues. The germline V and J ends were trimmed by 1 base and 4 bases, with 7 bases remaining between them. This CDR3 reads CASSLEGSNEKLFF. The CDR3 DNA is TGTGCCAGCAGCTTAGAAGGCAGTAATGAAAAACTGTTTTTT.

The genes are TRBV25-1 and TRBJ2-1; 9 nucleotides line up with TRBD1. This CDR3 is built from 16 residues. CDR1 and CDR2 from the germline V gene are MGHDK and SYGVNS. Germline trimming cut 1 base from V and 2 bases from J; bases unmatched to any gene: 3. CDR3 nucleotides: TGTGCCAGCAGTGAATCAGGGACAGGGCCCTACAATGAGCAGTTCTTC. It translates to CASSESGTGPYNEQFF.

This chain joins TRBV30 and TRBJ1-2; unclear D gene. Trimming cost V 2 bases and J 4 bases, with 11 bases left between them. CDR3 length: 13 residues. Germline CDR1 and CDR2: GTSNPN and SVGIG (reference sequence). CDR3 sequence (DNA): TGTGCCTGGAGTTCGTCCTTTTTCTATGGCTACACCTTC. Residues: CAWSSSFFYGYTF.

The J gene is TRBJ2-3, the V gene TRBV5-4; 14 bases fit TRBD2. CDR1 and CDR2 from the germline V gene are SGHNT and YYREEE (reference sequence). This CDR3 has 17 residues. Trimming removed 4 bases from V and 4 bases from J; junction bases left unmatched: 8. The CDR3, as DNA: TGTGCCAGCAGCCTGACTAGCGGGAGGGCCCGGGCAGATACGCAGTATTTT. This encodes CASSLTSGRARADTQYF.

The chain has TRBV5-1 and TRBJ2-3; TRBD1 matches at 9 bases. V gave up 2 bases and J gave up 3 bases; unmatched junction bases: 7. This CDR3 spans 16 amino acids. Germline loops: CDR1 SGHRS, CDR2 YFSETQ. The CDR3: CASSFLPGQGTDTQYF. In nucleotides, the CDR3 is TGCGCCAGCAGCTTCTTGCCGGGACAGGGTACAGATACGCAGTATTTT.

This clone was seen only once. V gene TRBV9 combines with J gene TRBJ1-3, with 9 nucleotides matching TRBD1. The germline CDR1 and CDR2 sequences are SGDLS and YYNGEE. The CDR3 covers 17 residues. Trimming removed 0 bases from V and 4 bases from J; junction bases left unmatched: 8. In nucleotides, the CDR3 is TGTGCCAGCAGCGTAGGGGTGGGACAGGGAACCGGAAACACCATATATTTT. Translating it yields CASSVGVGQGTGNTIYF.

The rearrangement uses TRBV30 and TRBJ1-2; TRBD1 matches at 7 bases. V shed 2 bases, J shed 6 bases, and the junction held 9 bases outside the gene matches. Germline V gene data show CDR1 as GTSNPN and CDR2 as SVGIG (reference sequence). This CDR3 comprises 14 residues. DNA of the CDR3: TGTGCCTGGAGTCTCGGGGCCAGGGGGAATGGCTACACCTTC. The encoded protein is CAWSLGARGNGYTF.

The chain employs TRBV5-6 and TRBJ2-5; D unresolved. The CDR3 has 12 amino acids. Germline assignment: CDR1 SGHDT and CDR2 YYEEEE. Trimming stripped 0 bases from V and 5 bases from J, with 5 bases between. CDR3 sequence reads: CASSLDGETQYF. Here the CDR3 DNA reads TGTGCCAGCAGCTTGGACGGTGAGACCCAGTACTTC.

This clone has more than one count but fewer than ten. This rearrangement joins TRBV29-1 to TRBJ1-5, with D possibly TRBD1 on 5 matching bases. This CDR3 comprises 12 residues. Germline loops: CDR1 SQVTM, CDR2 ANQGSEA. V was clipped by 6 bases and J by 4 bases, with 10 bases between them. The DNA for the CDR3 is TGCAGCGTGGGGGGTGGGAATCAGCCCCAGCATTTT. This gives the protein CSVGGGNQPQHF.

The chain combines TRBV15 with TRBJ2-7; 7 bases are a match to TRBD1. Germline V gene sequence: CDR1 LNHNV, CDR2 YYDKDF (reference sequence). This CDR3 has 14 residues. Germline trimming cut 1 base from V and 2 bases from J; bases unmatched to any gene: 2. This chain's CDR3 is CATSRAGQPYEQYF. CDR3 DNA: TGTGCCACCAGCAGAGCGGGACAGCCCTACGAGCAGTACTTC.